Listed below are T cell receptor beta chains from one sample, sequenced in a study of technical replicates of blood from four donors. Repertoires were generated with immunoSEQ multiplex PCR, while TCRdb's copy carries only in-frame clones and drops some. This sample has tens of thousands of clones, with roughly 92% found just once. The sequenced sample consisted of T cells isolated from PBMCs. These receptors all come from a human donor in good health. Both conserved end residues are trimmed from each CDR3. D genes are given only for firm matches.

v_call: TRBV10-1
j_call: TRBJ2-7
d_call: -
cdr3_aa: ASSPQGLPSEQY

v_call: TRBV7-2
j_call: TRBJ2-1
d_call: TRBD2
cdr3_aa: ASSLSRASGREGQF

v_call: TRBV11-2
j_call: TRBJ2-5
d_call: -
cdr3_aa: ASRPWGGRYETQY

v_call: TRBV10-3
j_call: TRBJ2-3
d_call: TRBD2
cdr3_aa: ASRLAGALSTDTQY

v_call: TRBV7-2
j_call: TRBJ2-7
d_call: TRBD2
cdr3_aa: ASSFDTAWTGGFYEQY

v_call: TRBV5-1
j_call: TRBJ2-7
d_call: -
cdr3_aa: ASSSTAAGHEQY

v_call: TRBV6-4
j_call: TRBJ2-3
d_call: TRBD2
cdr3_aa: ASSAGTSGPDTQY

v_call: TRBV6-1
j_call: TRBJ1-1
d_call: -
cdr3_aa: ASSEEEYTEAF

v_call: TRBV7-9
j_call: TRBJ1-1
d_call: -
cdr3_aa: ASSLYRNTEAF

v_call: TRBV10-3
j_call: TRBJ1-5
d_call: -
cdr3_aa: AISRSNQPQH

v_call: TRBV10-3
j_call: TRBJ2-3
d_call: -
cdr3_aa: AISSSPSTDTQY

v_call: TRBV12-5
j_call: TRBJ2-5
d_call: -
cdr3_aa: ASGLGVRETQY

v_call: TRBV6-1
j_call: TRBJ2-3
d_call: -
cdr3_aa: ATQGLVGTDTQY

v_call: TRBV5-6
j_call: TRBJ2-1
d_call: TRBD2
cdr3_aa: ASSWGTSGSNEQF

v_call: TRBV6-6
j_call: TRBJ2-7
d_call: -
cdr3_aa: ASSPDPRLEQY

v_call: TRBV29-1
j_call: TRBJ2-3
d_call: -
cdr3_aa: SSVVLESDTQY

v_call: TRBV4-1
j_call: TRBJ1-5
d_call: -
cdr3_aa: ASSQDWGSRNQPQH

v_call: TRBV11-2
j_call: TRBJ1-5
d_call: TRBD1
cdr3_aa: ASSLTGGARPQH

v_call: TRBV18
j_call: TRBJ2-1
d_call: TRBD2
cdr3_aa: ASSPRGLATYNEQF

v_call: TRBV2
j_call: TRBJ2-7
d_call: -
cdr3_aa: ASRGHLTDYEQY

v_call: TRBV27
j_call: TRBJ1-5
d_call: -
cdr3_aa: ASSLGHSNQPQH

v_call: TRBV19
j_call: TRBJ2-7
d_call: -
cdr3_aa: ASSIGGASEQY

v_call: TRBV6-5
j_call: TRBJ1-5
d_call: TRBD1
cdr3_aa: ASSRGQGSQPQH

v_call: TRBV19
j_call: TRBJ1-1
d_call: -
cdr3_aa: ASSIGGSTEAF

v_call: TRBV28
j_call: TRBJ1-5
d_call: -
cdr3_aa: ASSRQASYPNQPQH

v_call: TRBV5-1
j_call: TRBJ2-1
d_call: TRBD2
cdr3_aa: ASSADGTSEYNEQF

v_call: TRBV7-2
j_call: TRBJ2-1
d_call: TRBD2
cdr3_aa: ASSPRQLAGFMGEQF